These 30 T cell receptor beta chains came from one sample sequenced in a study of blood T cell repertoires in COVID-19. Here immunoSEQ multiplex PCR was the method, and the copy in TCRdb shows in-frame clones only, minus some. The data contain 42,000 or so clones, about 90% of them singletons. Sequenced sample: peripheral blood. These receptors were obtained from a man in his fifties or sixties with active COVID-19.

This clone came up once. V gene TRBV6-5 combines with J gene TRBJ2-3; a possible D gene is TRBD1 (6 bases). V was cut by 8 bases and J by 2 bases, with 11 bases left in between. The CDR3 runs to 13 residues. The germline gives CDR1 MNHEY, CDR2 SVGAGI. CDR3 bases: TGTGCCAGCCACAGGGTCCCCACAGATACGCAGTATTTT. Encoded protein: CASHRVPTDTQYF.

The V and J genes are TRBV24-1 and TRBJ2-3, with TRBD1 identical over 10 bases. The length of the CDR3 is 16 residues. V was clipped by 5 bases and J by 2 bases; unmatched bases: 6. The V gene's germline CDR1 is KGHDR and CDR2 SFDVKD. CDR3 DNA: TGTGCCACCAGTGCCACCGGGACAGGGGCCACAGATACGCAGTATTTT. Residues: CATSATGTGATDTQYF.

The chain uses TRBV15 and TRBJ1-6; 7 bases fit TRBD1. Per germline, CDR1 LNHNV and CDR2 YYDKDF (reference sequence). This CDR3 is 14 amino acids long. The ends lost 5 bases at V and 9 bases at J; junction bases unmatched: 7. The CDR3 reads CATSQGVSSSPLHF. The DNA for the CDR3 is TGTGCCACCAGCCAGGGGGTGAGCAGTTCACCCCTCCACTTT.

The count of this clone is one. The chain recombines TRBV5-4 with TRBJ1-1; 9 bases line up with TRBD1. This CDR3 comprises 14 residues. Germline V gene data show CDR1 as SGHNT and CDR2 as YYREEE (reference sequence). The V segment lost 4 bases and the J segment 5 bases; nucleotides outside the gene matches: 6. The DNA for the CDR3 is TGTGCCAGCAGCGCGGGACAGGGAGGGACTGAAGCTTTCTTT. Its protein product is CASSAGQGGTEAFF.

The genes are TRBV10-3 and TRBJ2-1; 12 nucleotides line up with TRBD1. Germline V gene lookup returns CDR1 ENHRY and CDR2 SYGVKD. The V and J ends lost 11 bases and 9 bases, in that order; junction bases with no gene match: 5. The CDR3 runs 12 residues. The CDR3 sequence is CASGQGAIEQFF. The CDR3 DNA follows: TGTGCCTCGGGACAGGGGGCTATTGAGCAGTTCTTC.

This chain connects TRBV6-6 to TRBJ1-4; D is perhaps TRBD1 (5 bases). Germline values: CDR1 MNHNY, CDR2 SVGAGI (reference sequence). This CDR3 has 13 amino acids. Deletions cut 2 bases from V and 8 bases from J, with 9 bases between. CDR3 region: CASSYRSGEKLFF. In DNA, the CDR3 is TGTGCCAGCAGTTACCGCTCAGGGGAAAAACTGTTTTTT.

A few counts support this clone. J is TRBJ2-1 and V is TRBV5-1, with 8 bases matching TRBD1. The CDR3 covers 13 residues. Germline V CDR1 and CDR2: SGHRS, YFSETQ. J gave up 7 bases and V 5 bases, and 5 bases lay outside the gene matches. The CDR3 spells CASRRTGMNEQFF. Written as DNA, the CDR3 is TGCGCCAGCAGGCGGACAGGGATGAATGAGCAGTTCTTC. The variable domain in full, completed from reference TRBV5-1 and TRBJ2-1, reads KAGVTQTPRYLIKTRGQQVTLSCSPISGHRSVSWYQQTPGQGLQFLFEYFSETQRNKGNFPGRFSGRQFSNSRSEMNVSTLELGDSALYLCASRRTGMNEQFFGPGTRLTVL.

The chain couples TRBV25-1 to TRBJ2-5, with D possibly being TRBD1 (6 bases). This CDR3 spans 13 amino acids. V lost 6 bases to trimming and J lost 5 bases, with 13 bases between them. Germline V gene data show CDR1 as MGHDK and CDR2 as SYGVNS. The CDR3 is CASSPRGLETQYF. For the CDR3, the DNA is TGTGCCAGCAGCCCCAGGGGTCTGGAGACCCAGTACTTC.

The rearrangement links TRBV7-7 to TRBJ2-1; D is undetermined. Germline CDR1 reads SSHAT; CDR2 reads FNYEAQ (reference sequence). The V gene lost 3 bases and the J gene lost 2 bases, with 17 bases spanning the gap. The CDR3 loop spans 17 amino acids. DNA of the CDR3: TGTGCCAGCAGCTTCGTTGTCTGGCCCCAAGCCTACAATGAGCAGTTCTTC. Protein: CASSFVVWPQAYNEQFF.

The rearrangement joins TRBV3-1 (or the pseudogene TRBV3-2) to TRBJ2-7, with D possibly matching TRBD2 (6 bases). Trimming stripped 3 bases from V and 6 bases from J, with 9 bases between. The CDR3 contains 12 residues. Germline V gene lookup returns CDR1 LGHDT and CDR2 YNNKEL (reference sequence). The CDR3 sequence: CASSHGGREQYF. As DNA, the CDR3 is TGTGCCAGCAGCCACGGGGGTCGCGAGCAGTACTTC.

The V call is TRBV6-6, the J call TRBJ2-1; the D is unclear. V shed 6 bases and J shed 4 bases, with 7 bases lying between them. The CDR3 covers 12 residues. Germline CDR1 is MNHNY and CDR2 is SVGAGI (reference sequence). The CDR3 coding sequence is TGTGCCAGCAGCCGACCTTACAATGAGCAGTTCTTC. Its translation is CASSRPYNEQFF.

This chain joins TRBV14 and TRBJ2-3; the D is unclear. Per the germline V gene, CDR1 is SGHDN and CDR2 is FVKESK. This CDR3 is 13 amino acids long. V was cut by 1 base and J by 3 bases, with 5 bases left in between. The CDR3 protein is CASSQALTDTQYF. CDR3 coding DNA: TGTGCCAGCAGCCAAGCCCTAACAGATACGCAGTATTTT.

This rearrangement joins TRBV28 to TRBJ2-1; TRBD2 is a possible D gene (6 bases). The CDR3 spans 16 residues. Looked up from germline, CDR1 is MDHEN and CDR2 is SYDVKM. V was cut by 5 bases and J by 6 bases, with 20 bases left in between. Here the CDR3 DNA reads TGTGCCAGCAGTCACCCCGGGACTCCCGATTTCAATGAGCAGTTCTTC. Translated, it gives CASSHPGTPDFNEQFF. Full variable domain (outside the CDR3, taken from reference TRBV28 and TRBJ2-1): DVKVTQSSRYLVKRTGEKVFLECVQDMDHENMFWYRQDPGLGLRLIYFSYDVKMKEKGDIPEGYSVSREKKERFSLILESASTNQTSMYLCASSHPGTPDFNEQFFGPGTRLTVL.

The chain is built from TRBV4-2 and TRBJ2-7; 7 bases match TRBD2. V shed 0 bases and J 0 bases; nucleotides not matched to a gene: 5. The germline V gene encodes CDR1 LGHNA and CDR2 YNFKEQ. There are 16 residues in the CDR3. CDR3 protein: CASSQDGSGTSYEQYF. DNA of the CDR3: TGTGCCAGCAGCCAAGATGGAAGCGGGACCTCCTACGAGCAGTACTTC.

The chain recombines TRBV5-1 with TRBJ2-7, with D unresolved. V gave up 1 base and J gave up 0 bases, with 11 bases separating them. The CDR3 runs to 15 residues. The germline V gene has CDR1 SGHRS and CDR2 YFSETQ. CDR3 in amino acids: CASSLTESGSYEQYF. Written as DNA, the CDR3 is TGCGCCAGCAGCTTGACGGAATCGGGCTCCTACGAGCAGTACTTC.

This sequence joins TRBV5-4 and TRBJ2-1; 7 bases fit TRBD2. Germline V gene data show CDR1 as SGHNT and CDR2 as YYREEE (reference sequence). The CDR3 is made up of 15 amino acids. The ends lost 1 base at V and 1 base at J; junction bases unmatched: 2. CDR3 protein: CASSLTSASYNEQFF. Here the CDR3 DNA reads TGTGCCAGCAGCTTGACTAGCGCTTCCTACAATGAGCAGTTCTTC.

This chain uses TRBV7-8 with TRBJ2-1; the match to TRBD2 covers 7 bases. The germline gives CDR1 SGHVS, CDR2 FQNEAQ. CDR3 length equals 15 residues. After removal of 7 bases from V and 4 bases from J, the junction contained 10 bases not matched to a gene. CDR3 bases: TGTGCCAGCAACGTGGCGGGGGATTGGTACAATGAGCAGTTCTTC. Amino acids: CASNVAGDWYNEQFF.

The CDR3 sequence: CASSQGTNAEAFF. CDR3 in DNA: TGTGCCAGCAGCCAAGGGACTAACGCTGAAGCTTTCTTT. The chain recombines TRBV3-1 (or the pseudogene TRBV3-2) with TRBJ1-1; D is uncertain. Trimming cost V 1 base and J 6 bases, with 9 bases left between them. From germline, CDR1 is LGHDT and CDR2 YNNKEL (reference sequence). CDR3 size: 13 residues.

The gene calls are TRBV5-4 and TRBJ1-1, with D maybe TRBD1 (6 bases). CDR3 length equals 15 residues. Germline V gene data show CDR1 as SGHNT and CDR2 as YYREEE (reference sequence). V lost 3 bases, J lost 7 bases, and 19 bases lay in between. CDR3 protein: CASSSQKTGHHEAFF. In DNA, the CDR3 is TGTGCCAGCAGCTCACAAAAGACAGGACACCATGAAGCTTTCTTT.

This chain joins TRBV19 and TRBJ2-7; 10 bases agree with TRBD2. The CDR3 loop spans 16 amino acids. The junction had 9 bases not matched to a gene; V was cut back by 7 bases and J by 0 bases. Germline V gives CDR1 LNHDA, CDR2 SQIVND (reference sequence). CDR3 sequence (DNA): TGTGCCAGTACTACTAGAGCGGGAGGGAGCTCCTACGAGCAGTACTTC. Amino acid sequence: CASTTRAGGSSYEQYF.

J is TRBJ2-7 and V is TRBV28, with 8 bases aligning to TRBD2. With 5 bases clipped from V and 9 bases from J, the junction kept 12 bases outside the gene matches. Germline lookup yields CDR1 MDHEN and CDR2 SYDVKM. This CDR3 contains 14 residues. CDR3 protein: CASSTPGTSVGQYF. The CDR3 coding sequence is TGTGCCAGCAGTACTCCCGGGACTAGTGTTGGGCAGTACTTC.

This clone was seen a handful of times. V gene TRBV4-1 combines with J gene TRBJ2-2; 9 nucleotides align to TRBD1. V lost 1 base and J lost 4; bases outside the gene matches: 7. CDR1 is MGHRA and CDR2 is YSYEKL in the germline V gene. The CDR3 sequence is 17 residues long. The CDR3 DNA follows: TGCGCCAGCAGCCAAGTCCGGGGACAGGGTATCACCGGGGAGCTGTTTTTT. This sequence encodes CASSQVRGQGITGELFF.

The chain joins TRBV3-1 (or the pseudogene TRBV3-2) to TRBJ1-2; weak D call: TRBD1 (5 bases). The length of the CDR3 is 13 residues. Germline CDR1 is LGHDT and CDR2 is YNNKEL (reference sequence). Deletions cut 0 bases from V and 7 bases from J, with 9 bases between. The CDR3 loop reads CASSQDSRAGYTF. The CDR3 nucleotides are TGTGCCAGCAGCCAAGATTCCAGGGCTGGCTACACCTTC.

The V call is TRBV30, the J call TRBJ2-2; 13 bases agree with TRBD2. The V segment lost 5 bases and the J segment 9 bases; nucleotides outside the gene matches: 6. CDR3 length: 14 residues. Germline V gene data show CDR1 as GTSNPN and CDR2 as SVGIG (reference sequence). CDR3 sequence reads: CAWQLAGGPRELFF. CDR3 in DNA: TGTGCCTGGCAACTAGCGGGAGGGCCTCGGGAGCTGTTTTTT.

CDR3 in amino acids: CSVGTSNEQFF. CDR3 in DNA: TGCAGCGTTGGGACTAGCAATGAGCAGTTCTTC. The chain has TRBV29-1 and TRBJ2-1; TRBD2 matches at 7 bases. The germline V gene encodes CDR1 SQVTM and CDR2 ANQGSEA. V gave up 4 bases and J gave up 6 bases; unmatched junction bases: 0. There are 11 residues in the CDR3.

The CDR3 bases are TGTGCCAGCTCACCCCGACCCGGACTAGAGATTTTCAATGAGCAGTTCTTC. It specifies CASSPRPGLEIFNEQFF. The chain employs TRBV18 and TRBJ2-1, with 7 bases matching TRBD2. This CDR3 has 17 residues. Trimming cost V 3 bases and J 6 bases; bases outside gene matches: 14. Germline V lookup: CDR1 KGHSH, CDR2 LQKENI. Using reference TRBV18 and TRBJ2-1 for the parts outside the CDR3, the full variable domain is NAGVMQNPRHLVRRRGQEARLRCSPMKGHSHVYWYRQLPEEGLKFMVYLQKENIIDESGMPKERFSAEFPKEGPSILRIQQVVRGDSAAYFCASSPRPGLEIFNEQFFGPGTRLTVL.

Here the CDR3 DNA reads TGTGCCACCAGCAGTCTTGATACAGAAGCTTTCTTT. Protein sequence: CATSSLDTEAFF. The chain uses TRBV15 and TRBJ1-1, with D unresolved. Trimming shortened V by 3 bases and J by 8 bases, and 10 bases separated the two germline ends. The CDR3 has 12 residues. Germline V gene sequence: CDR1 LNHNV, CDR2 YYDKDF (reference sequence).

This rearrangement joins TRBV18 to TRBJ2-1; 10 bases map to TRBD1. The J segment lost 6 bases and the V segment lost 6 bases, leaving 8 bases of the junction unmatched. The CDR3 runs to 15 residues. Germline lookup yields CDR1 KGHSH and CDR2 LQKENI. The CDR3 protein is CASSSRRDRGNEQFF. The CDR3 bases are TGTGCCAGCTCCTCCAGGAGGGACAGGGGCAATGAGCAGTTCTTC.

The V and J genes are TRBV6-6 and TRBJ2-7, with 7 bases aligning to TRBD1. Trimming cost V 5 bases and J 5 bases; bases outside gene matches: 0. This CDR3 is built from 11 residues. CDR1 MNHNY and CDR2 SVGAGI come from the germline V gene (reference sequence). CDR3 protein: CASSTGDEQYF. The CDR3 nucleotides are TGTGCCAGCAGTACAGGGGACGAGCAGTACTTC.

The chain has TRBV7-8 and TRBJ2-2; D is perhaps TRBD2 (5 bases). The V and J ends lost 2 bases and 1 base respectively, with 8 bases between them. This CDR3 is built from 15 residues. From germline, CDR1 is SGHVS and CDR2 FQNEAQ. The CDR3 DNA is TGTGCCAGCAGCTTAAGCGAGGGGAACACCGGGGAGCTGTTTTTT. This codes for CASSLSEGNTGELFF.